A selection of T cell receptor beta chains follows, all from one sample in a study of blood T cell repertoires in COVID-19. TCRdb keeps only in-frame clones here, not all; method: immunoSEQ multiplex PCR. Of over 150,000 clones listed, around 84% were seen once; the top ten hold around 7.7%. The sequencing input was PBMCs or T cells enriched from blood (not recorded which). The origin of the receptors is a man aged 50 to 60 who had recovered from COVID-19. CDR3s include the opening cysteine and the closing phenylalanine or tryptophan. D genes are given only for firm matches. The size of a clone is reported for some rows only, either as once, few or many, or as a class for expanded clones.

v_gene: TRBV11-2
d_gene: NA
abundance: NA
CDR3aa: CASSLDTTSPDEQYF

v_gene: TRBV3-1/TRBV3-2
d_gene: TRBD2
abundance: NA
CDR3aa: CASSQVVSGGVMNEQFF

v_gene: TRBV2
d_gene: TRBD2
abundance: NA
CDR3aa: CASRQLAGDNDEQFF

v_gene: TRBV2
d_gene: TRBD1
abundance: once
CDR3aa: CASSDKTGDQPQHF

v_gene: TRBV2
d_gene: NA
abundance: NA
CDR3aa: CASSVSRDNPYEQYF

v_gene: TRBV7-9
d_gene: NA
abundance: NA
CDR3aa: CASSPSRSRVHPYNSPLHF

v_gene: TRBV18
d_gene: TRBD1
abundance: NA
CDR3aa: CATLGTVNTEAFF

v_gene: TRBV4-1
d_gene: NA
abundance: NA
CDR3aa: CASSQEWTATYEQYF

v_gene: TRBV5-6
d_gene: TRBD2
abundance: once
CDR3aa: CASSRGLPTGQYF

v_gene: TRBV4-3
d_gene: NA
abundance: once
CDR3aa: CASSPSRQITGELFF

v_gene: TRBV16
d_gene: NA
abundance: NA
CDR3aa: CASSPRRGGQNQPQHF

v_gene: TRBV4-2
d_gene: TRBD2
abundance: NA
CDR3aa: CASSSRLAGSTDTQYF

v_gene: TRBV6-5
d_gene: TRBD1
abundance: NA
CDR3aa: CASRKDRGMNTEAFF

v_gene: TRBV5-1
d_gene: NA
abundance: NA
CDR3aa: CASSPRMTTANYGYTF

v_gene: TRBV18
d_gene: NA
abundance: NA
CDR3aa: CASSLYLGGPNYGYTF

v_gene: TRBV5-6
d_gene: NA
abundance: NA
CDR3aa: CASSRQGRLGYTF

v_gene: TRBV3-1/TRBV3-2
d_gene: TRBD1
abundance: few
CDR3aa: CASSPFRTGANEKLFF

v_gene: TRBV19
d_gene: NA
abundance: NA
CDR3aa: CASGEGSSYNSPLHF

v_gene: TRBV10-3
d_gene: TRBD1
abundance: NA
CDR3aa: CAISPHTGGNQPQHF

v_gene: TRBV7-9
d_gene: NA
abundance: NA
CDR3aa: CASSSARGGDEKLFF

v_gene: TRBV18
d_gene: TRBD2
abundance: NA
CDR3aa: CASSPTRGLTYNEQFF

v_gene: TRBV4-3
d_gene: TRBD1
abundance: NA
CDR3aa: CASSQDRGRMYEQYF

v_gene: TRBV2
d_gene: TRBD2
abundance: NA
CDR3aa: CASTRAGGSTDTQYF

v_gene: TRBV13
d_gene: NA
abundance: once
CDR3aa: CASSLGGRSYNSPLHF

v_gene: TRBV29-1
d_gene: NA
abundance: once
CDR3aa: CSVSRVAYNEQFF

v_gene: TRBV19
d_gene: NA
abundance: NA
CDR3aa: CASSIDSGNQPQHF

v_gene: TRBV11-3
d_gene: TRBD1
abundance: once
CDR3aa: CASSFLPDRGLSYEQYF

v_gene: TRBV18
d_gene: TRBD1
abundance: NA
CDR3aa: CASSRTGFEPQHF

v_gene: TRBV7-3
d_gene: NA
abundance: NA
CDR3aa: CASSFRTGNAETQYF

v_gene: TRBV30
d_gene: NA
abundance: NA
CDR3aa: CAWARQGPPNEQFF

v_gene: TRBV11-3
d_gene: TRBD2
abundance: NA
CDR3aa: CASSLTSGGETQYF

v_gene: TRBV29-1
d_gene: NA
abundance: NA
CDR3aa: CSAGRDRRQQETQYF

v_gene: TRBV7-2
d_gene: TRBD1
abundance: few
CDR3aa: CASSPQQGENSPLHF

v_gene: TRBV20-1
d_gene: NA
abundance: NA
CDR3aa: CSASAPRKQFF

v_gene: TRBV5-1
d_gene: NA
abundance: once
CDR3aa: CASSLPTDTEAFF

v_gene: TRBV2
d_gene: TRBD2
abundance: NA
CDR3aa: CASSGLAGSYEQYF

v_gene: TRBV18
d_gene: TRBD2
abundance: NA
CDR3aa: CASSLTGGQSSTDTQYF

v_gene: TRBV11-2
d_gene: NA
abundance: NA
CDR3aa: CASSRSQGYEQFF

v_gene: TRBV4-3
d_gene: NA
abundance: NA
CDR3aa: CASSQVLDSSNYGYTF

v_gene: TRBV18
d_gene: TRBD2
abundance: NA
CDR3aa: CASSPSGGASTDTQYF

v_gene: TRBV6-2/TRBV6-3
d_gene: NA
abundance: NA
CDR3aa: CASSNDRTSNYGYTF

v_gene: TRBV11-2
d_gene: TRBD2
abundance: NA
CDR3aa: CASSYSGGAREQYF

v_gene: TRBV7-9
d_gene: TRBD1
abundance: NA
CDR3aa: CASSKTNRGSVNTEAFF

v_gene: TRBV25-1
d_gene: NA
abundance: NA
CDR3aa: CASSQTGAEQYF

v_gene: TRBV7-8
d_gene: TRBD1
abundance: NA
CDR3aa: CASSRQGGNTEAFF

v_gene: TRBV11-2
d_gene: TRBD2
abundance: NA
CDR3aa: CASSSAAGLAGGTDTQYF

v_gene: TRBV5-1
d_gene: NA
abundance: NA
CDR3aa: CASSLSGDTGELFF

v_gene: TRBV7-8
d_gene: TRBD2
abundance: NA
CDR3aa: CASSSYSGGVDNEQFF

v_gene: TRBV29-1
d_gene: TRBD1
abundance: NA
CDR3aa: CSAPDRMNYGYTF

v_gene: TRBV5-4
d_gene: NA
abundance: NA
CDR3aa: CASSFGSGIAYNSPLHF

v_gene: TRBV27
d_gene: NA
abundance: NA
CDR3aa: CASSLSLNRVSSGANVLTF

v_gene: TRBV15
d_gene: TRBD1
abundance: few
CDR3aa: CATRSTGKNTIYF

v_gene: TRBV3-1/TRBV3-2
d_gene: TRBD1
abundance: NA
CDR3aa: CASSQHPGQVGYNEQFF

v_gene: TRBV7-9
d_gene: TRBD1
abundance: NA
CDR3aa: CASRPGQSDYGYTF

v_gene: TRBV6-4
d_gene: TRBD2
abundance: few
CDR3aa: CASSESASGVSDTQYF

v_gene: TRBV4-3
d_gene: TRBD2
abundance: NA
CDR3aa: CATGGTIYTGELFF

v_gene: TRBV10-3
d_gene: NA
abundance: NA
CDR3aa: CAIAIGGNNQPQHF

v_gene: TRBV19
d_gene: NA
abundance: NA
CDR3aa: CASSREDEQYF

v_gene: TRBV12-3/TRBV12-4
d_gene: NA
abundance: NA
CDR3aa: CATAGDRYGYTF

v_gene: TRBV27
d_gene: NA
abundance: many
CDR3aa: CASSTNRVNYGYTF